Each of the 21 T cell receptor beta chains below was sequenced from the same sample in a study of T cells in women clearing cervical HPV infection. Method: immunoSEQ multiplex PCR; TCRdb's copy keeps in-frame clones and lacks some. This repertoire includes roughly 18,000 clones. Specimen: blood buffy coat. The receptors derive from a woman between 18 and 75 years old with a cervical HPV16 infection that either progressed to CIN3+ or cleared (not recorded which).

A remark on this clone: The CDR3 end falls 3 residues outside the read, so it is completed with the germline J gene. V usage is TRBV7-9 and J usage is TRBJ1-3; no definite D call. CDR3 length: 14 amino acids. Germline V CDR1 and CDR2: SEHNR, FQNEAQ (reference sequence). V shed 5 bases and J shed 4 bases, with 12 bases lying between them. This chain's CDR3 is CASSPTVLGNTIYF. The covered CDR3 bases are TGTGCCAGCAGCCCCACCGTACTCGGAAACACC. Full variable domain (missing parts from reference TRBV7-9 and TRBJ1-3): DTGVSQNPRHKITKRGQNVTFRCDPISEHNRLYWYRQTLGQGPEFLTYFQNEAQLEKSRLLSDRFSAERPKGSFSTLEIQRTEQGDSAMYLCASSPTVLGNTIYFGEGSWLTVV.

The sequenced part of the CDR3 DNA is TGTGCTAGTGGTTTGCACGGTCGGACTGAA. Amino acid sequence: CASGLHGRTE. The whole CDR3 sequence is CASGLHGRTEAFF. The chain links TRBV12-5 to TRBJ1-1; no clear D. The read stops 3 residues short of the end of the CDR3; the missing end is completed from the germline J gene. CDR1 LGHNT and CDR2 FRNRAP come from the germline V gene. V was cut by 2 bases and J by 5 bases, with 9 bases left in between. CDR3 size: 13 residues.

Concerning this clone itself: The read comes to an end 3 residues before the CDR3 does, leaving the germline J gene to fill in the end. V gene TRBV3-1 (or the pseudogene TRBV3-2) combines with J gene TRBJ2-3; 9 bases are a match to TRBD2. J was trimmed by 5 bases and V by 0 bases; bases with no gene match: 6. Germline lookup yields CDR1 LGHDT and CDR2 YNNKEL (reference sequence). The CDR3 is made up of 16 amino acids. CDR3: CASSQDLAGVGDTQYF. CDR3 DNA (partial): TGTGCCAGCAGCCAAGATTTAGCGGGAGTGGGAGATACG.

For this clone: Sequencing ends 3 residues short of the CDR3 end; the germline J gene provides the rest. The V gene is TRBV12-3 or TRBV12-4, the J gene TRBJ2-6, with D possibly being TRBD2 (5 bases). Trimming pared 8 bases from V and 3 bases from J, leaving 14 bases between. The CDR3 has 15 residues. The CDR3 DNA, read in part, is TGTGCCAGCCGAAAATCGGGGAGTGGGGCCAACGTC. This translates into CASRKSGSGANV. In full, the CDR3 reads CASRKSGSGANVLTF.

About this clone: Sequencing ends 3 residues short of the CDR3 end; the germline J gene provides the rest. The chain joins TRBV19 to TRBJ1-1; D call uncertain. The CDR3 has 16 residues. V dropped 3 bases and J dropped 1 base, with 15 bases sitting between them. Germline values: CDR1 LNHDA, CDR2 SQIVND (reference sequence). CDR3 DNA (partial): TGTGCCAGTAGTATGTCCCTAGACGGTTGGAACACTGAA. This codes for CASSMSLDGWNTE. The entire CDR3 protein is CASSMSLDGWNTEAFF.

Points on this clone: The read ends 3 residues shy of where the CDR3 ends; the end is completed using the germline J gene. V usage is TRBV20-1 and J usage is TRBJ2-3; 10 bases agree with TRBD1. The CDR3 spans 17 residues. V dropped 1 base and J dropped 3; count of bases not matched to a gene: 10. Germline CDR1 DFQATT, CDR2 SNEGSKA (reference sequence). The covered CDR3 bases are TGCAGTGCTAGAGTCGCGGACAGGGGGTGGGAGACAGATACG. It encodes CSARVADRGWETDT. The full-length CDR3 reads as CSARVADRGWETDTQYF.

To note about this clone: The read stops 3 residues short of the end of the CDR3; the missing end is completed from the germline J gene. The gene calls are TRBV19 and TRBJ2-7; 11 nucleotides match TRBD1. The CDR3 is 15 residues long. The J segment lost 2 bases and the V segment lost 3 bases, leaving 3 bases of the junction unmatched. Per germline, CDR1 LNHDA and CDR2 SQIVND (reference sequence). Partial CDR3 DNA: TGTGCCAGTAGTATTCCGGGACAGGGGGCCTACGAG. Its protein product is CASSIPGQGAYE. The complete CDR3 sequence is CASSIPGQGAYEQYF.

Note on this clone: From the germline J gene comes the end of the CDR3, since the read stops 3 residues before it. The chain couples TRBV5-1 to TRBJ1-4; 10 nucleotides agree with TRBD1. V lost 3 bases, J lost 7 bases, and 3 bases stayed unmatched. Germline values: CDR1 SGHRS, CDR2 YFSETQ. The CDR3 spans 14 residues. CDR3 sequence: CASSWTGGGEKLFF. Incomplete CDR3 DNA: TGCGCCAGCAGCTGGACAGGGGGAGGTGAAAAA.

The sequenced part of the CDR3 DNA is TGTGCCAGCAGTGGTGACAGGGTCGGGGCGAATTCACCC. Translating gives CASSGDRVGANSP. The CDR3 in its entirety is CASSGDRVGANSPLHF. The chain is built from TRBV2 and TRBJ1-6; TRBD1 matches at 7 bases. The DNA ends 3 residues before the CDR3 does, and the rest of the CDR3 is filled in from the germline J gene. V gave up 4 bases and J gave up 7 bases; unmatched junction bases: 10. Germline V gene sequence: CDR1 SNHLY, CDR2 FYNNEI. The CDR3 is 16 amino acids. Combining the CDR3 with reference TRBV2 and TRBJ1-6 gives the whole variable domain EPEVTQTPSHQVTQMGQEVILRCVPISNHLYFYWYRQILGQKVEFLVSFYNNEISEKSEIFDDQFSVERPDGSNFTLKIRSTKLEDSAMYFCASSGDRVGANSPLHFGNGTRLTVT.

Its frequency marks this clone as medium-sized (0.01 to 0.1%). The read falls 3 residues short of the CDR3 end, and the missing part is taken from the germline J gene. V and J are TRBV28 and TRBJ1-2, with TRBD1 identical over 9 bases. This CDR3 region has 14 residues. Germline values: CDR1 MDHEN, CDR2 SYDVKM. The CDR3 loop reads CASSSQGAPLGYTF. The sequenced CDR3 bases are TGTGCCAGCAGTTCACAGGGGGCCCCCCTGGGC.

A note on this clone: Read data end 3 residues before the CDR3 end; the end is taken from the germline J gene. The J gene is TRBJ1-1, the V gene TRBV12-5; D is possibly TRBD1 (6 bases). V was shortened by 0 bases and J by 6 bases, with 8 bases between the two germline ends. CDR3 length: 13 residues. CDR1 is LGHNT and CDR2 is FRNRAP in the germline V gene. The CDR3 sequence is CASGLVRGPEAFF. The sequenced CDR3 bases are TGTGCTAGTGGTTTGGTCAGGGGCCCTGAA.

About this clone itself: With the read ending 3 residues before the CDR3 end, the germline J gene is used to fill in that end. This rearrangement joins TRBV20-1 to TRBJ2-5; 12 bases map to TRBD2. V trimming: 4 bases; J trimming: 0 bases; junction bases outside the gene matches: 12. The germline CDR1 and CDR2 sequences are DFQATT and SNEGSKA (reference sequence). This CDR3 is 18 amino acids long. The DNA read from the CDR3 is TGCAGTGCTACGATCTCTAGCGGGGGGGCCCCGTACCAAGAGACC. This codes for CSATISSGGAPYQET. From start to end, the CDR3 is CSATISSGGAPYQETQYF.

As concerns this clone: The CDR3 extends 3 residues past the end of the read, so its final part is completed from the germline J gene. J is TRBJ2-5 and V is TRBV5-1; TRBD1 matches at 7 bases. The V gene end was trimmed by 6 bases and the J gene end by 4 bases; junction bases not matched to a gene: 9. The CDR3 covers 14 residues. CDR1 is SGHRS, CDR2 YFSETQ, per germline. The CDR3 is CASTLRGPRETQYF. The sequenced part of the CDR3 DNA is TGCGCCAGCACGCTTAGGGGGCCGAGAGAGACC.

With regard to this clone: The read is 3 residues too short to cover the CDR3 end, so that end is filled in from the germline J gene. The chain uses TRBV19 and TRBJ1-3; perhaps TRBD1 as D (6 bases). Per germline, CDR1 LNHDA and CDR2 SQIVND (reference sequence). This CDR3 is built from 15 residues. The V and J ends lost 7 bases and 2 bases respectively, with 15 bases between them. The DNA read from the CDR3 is TGTGCCAGTAAGGTCCCCGCAGGGGCTGGAAACACC. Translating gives CASKVPAGAGNT. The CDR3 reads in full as CASKVPAGAGNTIYF.

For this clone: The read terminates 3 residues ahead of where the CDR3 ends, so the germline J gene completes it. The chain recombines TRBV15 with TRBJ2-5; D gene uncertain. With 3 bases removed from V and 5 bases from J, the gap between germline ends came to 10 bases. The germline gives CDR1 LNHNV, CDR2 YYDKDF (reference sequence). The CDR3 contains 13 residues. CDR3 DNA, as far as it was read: TGTGCCACCAGCAGGTGGCGGCGGGAGACC. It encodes CATSRWRRET. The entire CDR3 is CATSRWRRETQYF.

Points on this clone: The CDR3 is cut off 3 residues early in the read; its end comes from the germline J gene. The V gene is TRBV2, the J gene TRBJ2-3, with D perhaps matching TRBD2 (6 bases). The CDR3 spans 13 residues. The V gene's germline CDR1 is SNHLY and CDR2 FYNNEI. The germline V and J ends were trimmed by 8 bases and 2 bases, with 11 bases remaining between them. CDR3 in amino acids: CASGEDITDTQYF. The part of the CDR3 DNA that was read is TGTGCCAGCGGGGAGGACATCACAGATACG.

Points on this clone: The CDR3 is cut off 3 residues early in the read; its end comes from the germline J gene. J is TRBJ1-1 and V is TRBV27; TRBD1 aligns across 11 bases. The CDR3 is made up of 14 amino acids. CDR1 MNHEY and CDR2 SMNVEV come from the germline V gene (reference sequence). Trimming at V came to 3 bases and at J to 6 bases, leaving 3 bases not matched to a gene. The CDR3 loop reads CASSFGQGASEAFF. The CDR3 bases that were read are TGTGCCAGCAGTTTCGGACAGGGGGCCTCTGAA.

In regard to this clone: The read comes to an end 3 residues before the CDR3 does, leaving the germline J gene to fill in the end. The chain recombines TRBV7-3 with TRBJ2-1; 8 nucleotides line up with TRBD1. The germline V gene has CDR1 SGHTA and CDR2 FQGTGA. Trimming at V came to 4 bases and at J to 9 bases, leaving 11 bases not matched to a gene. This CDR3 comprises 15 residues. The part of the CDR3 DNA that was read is TGTGCCAGCAGCTCCCGGACAGGGAAAGAGCCTGAG. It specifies CASSSRTGKEPE. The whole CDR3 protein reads CASSSRTGKEPEQFF. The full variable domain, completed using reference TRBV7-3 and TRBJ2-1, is GAGVSQTPSNKVTEKGKYVELRCDPISGHTALYWYRQSLGQGPEFLIYFQGTGAADDSGLPNDRFFAVRPEGSVSTLKIQRTERGDSAVYLCASSSRTGKEPEQFFGPGTRLTVL.

CDR3: CASSEFQGISYEQYF. CDR3 DNA, as far as it was read: TGTGCCAGCAGTGAATTCCAGGGGATTTCCTACGAG. The chain uses TRBV6-1 and TRBJ2-7, with D possibly TRBD1 on 6 matching bases. The read finishes 3 residues shy of the CDR3 end, and the germline J gene is used to complete it. Germline assignment: CDR1 MNHNS and CDR2 SASEGT. V was cut by 2 bases and J by 1 base, with 12 bases left in between. There are 15 residues in the CDR3.

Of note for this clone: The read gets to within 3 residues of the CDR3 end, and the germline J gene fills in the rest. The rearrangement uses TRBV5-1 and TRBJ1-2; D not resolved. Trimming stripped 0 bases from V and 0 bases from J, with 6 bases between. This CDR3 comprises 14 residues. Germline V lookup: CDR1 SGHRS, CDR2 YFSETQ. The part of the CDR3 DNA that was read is TGCGCCAGCAGCTTGGACGGGGCTAACTATGGC. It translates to CASSLDGANYG. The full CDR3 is CASSLDGANYGYTF. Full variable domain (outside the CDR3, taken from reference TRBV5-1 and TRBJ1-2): KAGVTQTPRYLIKTRGQQVTLSCSPISGHRSVSWYQQTPGQGLQFLFEYFSETQRNKGNFPGRFSGRQFSNSRSEMNVSTLELGDSALYLCASSLDGANYGYTFGSGTRLTVV.

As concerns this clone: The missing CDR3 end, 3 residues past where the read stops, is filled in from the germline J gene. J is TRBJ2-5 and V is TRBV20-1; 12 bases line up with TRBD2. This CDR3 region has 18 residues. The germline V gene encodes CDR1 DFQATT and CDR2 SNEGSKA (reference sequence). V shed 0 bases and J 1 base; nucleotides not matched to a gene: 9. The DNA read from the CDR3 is TGCAGTGCTAGAGATTTTGGGCTAGCGGGGGGGCGCCAAGAGACC. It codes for CSARDFGLAGGRQET. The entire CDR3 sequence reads CSARDFGLAGGRQETQYF.